These T cell receptor beta chains were read from a single sample in a study of beta chain features in type 1 diabetes. Profiled with immunoSEQ multiplex PCR; TCRdb holds only in-frame clones, not every one. The repertoire holds under 300,000 clones, with around 13% as singletons. Sequencing input: naive CD4+ T cells from blood. The source is a man aged 25 to 45 with type 1 diabetes. Both conserved end residues are part of each CDR3. Fields, in order: D gene, J gene, V gene, clone size, CDR3 DNA, CDR3 protein. The D gene is left open where the match is weak. The size entry is marked missing in some rows and otherwise reads once, few, many or a size class.

D gene: -
J gene: TRBJ2-7
V gene: TRBV18
clone size: -
CDR3 DNA: TGTGCCAGCTCACTTCCCCCACCCACTTCAGAGCAGTACTTC
CDR3 protein: CASSLPPPTSEQYF

D gene: TRBD1
J gene: TRBJ2-5
V gene: TRBV5-6
clone size: few
CDR3 DNA: TGTGCCAGCAGCCCCGTCCCCAGGGGGTCAGAGACCCAGTACTTC
CDR3 protein: CASSPVPRGSETQYF

D gene: TRBD1
J gene: TRBJ2-1
V gene: TRBV5-4
clone size: few
CDR3 DNA: TGTGCCAGCAGCTTGGCGGGACAGGGGGCAAGTGAGCAGTTCTTC
CDR3 protein: CASSLAGQGASEQFF

D gene: TRBD1
J gene: TRBJ1-1
V gene: TRBV6-5
clone size: -
CDR3 DNA: TGTGCCAGCAACAGGGGCGGGGATACTGAAGCTTTCTTT
CDR3 protein: CASNRGGDTEAFF

D gene: -
J gene: TRBJ2-1
V gene: TRBV10-3
clone size: -
CDR3 DNA: TGTGCCATCAGTCCTTCACAGGGTAGTGAGCAGTTCTTC
CDR3 protein: CAISPSQGSEQFF

D gene: TRBD2
J gene: TRBJ2-3
V gene: TRBV5-4
clone size: -
CDR3 DNA: TGTGCCAGCAGCCCGAATGCGGGAGTAATCGCAGATACGCAGTATTTT
CDR3 protein: CASSPNAGVIADTQYF

D gene: TRBD1
J gene: TRBJ2-5
V gene: TRBV2
clone size: few
CDR3 DNA: TGTGCCAGCAGTGGACAGGGGCTGGGAGAGACCCAGTACTTC
CDR3 protein: CASSGQGLGETQYF

D gene: TRBD1
J gene: TRBJ2-3
V gene: TRBV9
clone size: few
CDR3 DNA: TGTGCCAGCAGCGGATGGACAGGGGGAGCCACAGATACGCAGTATTTT
CDR3 protein: CASSGWTGGATDTQYF

D gene: -
J gene: TRBJ2-7
V gene: TRBV2
clone size: few
CDR3 DNA: TGTGCCAGCAGGGGGCAGGCAACCTCCTACGAGCAGTACTTC
CDR3 protein: CASRGQATSYEQYF

D gene: -
J gene: TRBJ2-3
V gene: TRBV7-2
clone size: -
CDR3 DNA: TGTGCCAGCTCCGGCCGGGCAGATACGCAGTATTTT
CDR3 protein: CASSGRADTQYF

D gene: -
J gene: TRBJ1-1
V gene: TRBV5-1
clone size: -
CDR3 DNA: TGCGCCAGCAGCTTGGGGGCAGACACCAACGCTTTCTTT
CDR3 protein: CASSLGADTNAFF

D gene: TRBD2
J gene: TRBJ2-7
V gene: TRBV10-3
clone size: few
CDR3 DNA: TGTGCCATCAGTGACCACGGGGGGGCCACGTCCTACGAGCAGTACTTC
CDR3 protein: CAISDHGGATSYEQYF

D gene: -
J gene: TRBJ2-2
V gene: TRBV7-9
clone size: -
CDR3 DNA: TGTGCCAGCAGCTTCGCCGCGGGGACCGGGGAGCTGTTTTTT
CDR3 protein: CASSFAAGTGELFF

D gene: -
J gene: TRBJ2-7
V gene: TRBV2
clone size: -
CDR3 DNA: TGTGCCAGCAGTGAAGCGACTTGGGGGGACTACGAGCAGTACTTC
CDR3 protein: CASSEATWGDYEQYF

D gene: -
J gene: TRBJ2-1
V gene: TRBV5-4
clone size: -
CDR3 DNA: TGTGCCAGCAGCCCCCTTCGAACGGGGGGCAACAATGAGCAGTTCTTC
CDR3 protein: CASSPLRTGGNNEQFF

D gene: -
J gene: TRBJ2-2
V gene: TRBV6-5
clone size: few
CDR3 DNA: TGTGCCAGCAGTTACTCTGCTGGGGGAGGTCCCGGGGAGCTGTTTTTT
CDR3 protein: CASSYSAGGGPGELFF

D gene: -
J gene: TRBJ2-1
V gene: TRBV15
clone size: -
CDR3 DNA: TGTGCCACCAGAATGGACTTGAAATACAATGAGCAGTTCTTC
CDR3 protein: CATRMDLKYNEQFF

D gene: -
J gene: TRBJ2-7
V gene: TRBV2
clone size: few
CDR3 DNA: TGTGCCAGCAGCTCCGGGGTCGAGCAGTACTTC
CDR3 protein: CASSSGVEQYF

D gene: -
J gene: TRBJ1-5
V gene: TRBV14
clone size: -
CDR3 DNA: TGTGCCAGCAGCCAGGGGCAGGGAAGGCAGCCCCAGCATTTT
CDR3 protein: CASSQGQGRQPQHF

D gene: TRBD1
J gene: TRBJ1-4
V gene: TRBV7-9
clone size: few
CDR3 DNA: TGTGCCAGCAGCTCGGGACAGACTGCAACTAATGAAAAACTGTTTTTT
CDR3 protein: CASSSGQTATNEKLFF

D gene: TRBD2
J gene: TRBJ2-1
V gene: TRBV4-1
clone size: -
CDR3 DNA: TGCGCCAGCAGCCAAGATCGCTCCGTGGGACTAAACAATGAGCAGTTCTTC
CDR3 protein: CASSQDRSVGLNNEQFF

D gene: -
J gene: TRBJ1-4
V gene: TRBV4-1
clone size: few
CDR3 DNA: TGCGCCAGCAGCCAAGCCGCACGGGGTACAACTAATGAAAAACTGTTTTTT
CDR3 protein: CASSQAARGTTNEKLFF

D gene: TRBD1
J gene: TRBJ2-3
V gene: TRBV5-1
clone size: -
CDR3 DNA: TGCGCCAGCAGCTTGGCCCTGGGACAGGGAGGAGATACGCAGTATTTT
CDR3 protein: CASSLALGQGGDTQYF

D gene: -
J gene: TRBJ1-5
V gene: TRBV7-2
clone size: -
CDR3 DNA: TGTGCCAGCAGCTTAGTGGGCCGGAGCAATCAGCCCCAGCATTTT
CDR3 protein: CASSLVGRSNQPQHF

D gene: TRBD1
J gene: TRBJ2-7
V gene: TRBV6-5
clone size: -
CDR3 DNA: TGTGCCAGCAGGTCGGGACAGAACTACGAGCAGTACTTC
CDR3 protein: CASRSGQNYEQYF

D gene: -
J gene: TRBJ2-7
V gene: TRBV5-6
clone size: few
CDR3 DNA: TGTGCCAGCAGGGACAGAAGGCACTCCTACGAGCAGTACTTC
CDR3 protein: CASRDRRHSYEQYF

D gene: -
J gene: TRBJ1-1
V gene: TRBV9
clone size: few
CDR3 DNA: TGTGCCAGCAGCGCCCCAGGGAAGGCGAGTGAAGCTTTCTTT
CDR3 protein: CASSAPGKASEAFF

D gene: TRBD2
J gene: TRBJ2-2
V gene: TRBV4-2
clone size: -
CDR3 DNA: TGTGCCAGCAGCCAACCCGGGACTAGAATGATCGGGGAGCTGTTTTTT
CDR3 protein: CASSQPGTRMIGELFF

D gene: -
J gene: TRBJ2-2
V gene: TRBV29-1
clone size: -
CDR3 DNA: TGCAGCGTTAAGGACAGGAACACCGGGGAGCTGTTTTTT
CDR3 protein: CSVKDRNTGELFF

D gene: -
J gene: TRBJ1-4
V gene: TRBV18
clone size: few
CDR3 DNA: TGTGCCAGCTCTCCCTCACAGGGTCGTAATGAAAAACTGTTTTTT
CDR3 protein: CASSPSQGRNEKLFF

D gene: TRBD1
J gene: TRBJ2-1
V gene: TRBV5-1
clone size: few
CDR3 DNA: TGCGCCAGCAGCCCGGACAGGGCTGGTGAGCAGTTCTTC
CDR3 protein: CASSPDRAGEQFF

D gene: TRBD1
J gene: TRBJ2-2
V gene: TRBV14
clone size: -
CDR3 DNA: TGTGCCAGCAGCCCCGACAGGGCCGGGGAGCTGTTTTTT
CDR3 protein: CASSPDRAGELFF

D gene: TRBD1
J gene: TRBJ2-3
V gene: TRBV30
clone size: few
CDR3 DNA: TGTGCCTGGAGTGTAATTTGGACAGGGGGTCTGACAGATACGCAGTATTTT
CDR3 protein: CAWSVIWTGGLTDTQYF

D gene: TRBD1
J gene: TRBJ2-7
V gene: TRBV6-5
clone size: few
CDR3 DNA: TGTGCCAGCAGTCCCGGGACAGGTTACGAGCAGTACTTC
CDR3 protein: CASSPGTGYEQYF

D gene: -
J gene: TRBJ2-6
V gene: TRBV27
clone size: -
CDR3 DNA: TGTGCCAGCAGTTTATTAGTGGGCAGCTCTGGGGCCAACGTCCTGACTTTC
CDR3 protein: CASSLLVGSSGANVLTF

D gene: -
J gene: TRBJ2-3
V gene: TRBV7-9
clone size: few
CDR3 DNA: TGTGCCAGCAGCCCGGGTACAGATACGCAGTATTTT
CDR3 protein: CASSPGTDTQYF

D gene: -
J gene: TRBJ1-1
V gene: TRBV6-6
clone size: -
CDR3 DNA: TGTGCCAGCAGACCCGACAGGCTAGGTGAAGCTTTCTTT
CDR3 protein: CASRPDRLGEAFF

D gene: -
J gene: TRBJ1-4
V gene: TRBV5-4
clone size: -
CDR3 DNA: TGTGCCAGCAGCCAAGAGGAGGGGCGAGCTAATGAAAAACTGTTTTTT
CDR3 protein: CASSQEEGRANEKLFF

D gene: -
J gene: TRBJ1-1
V gene: TRBV25-1
clone size: -
CDR3 DNA: TGTGCCAGCAGTGAACTCGGGACTGAAGCTTTCTTT
CDR3 protein: CASSELGTEAFF

D gene: TRBD2
J gene: TRBJ2-1
V gene: TRBV4-2
clone size: -
CDR3 DNA: TGTGCCAGCAGCCGGACTAGCGGGGGGAGTAATGAGCAGTTCTTC
CDR3 protein: CASSRTSGGSNEQFF

D gene: -
J gene: TRBJ1-1
V gene: TRBV6-5
clone size: -
CDR3 DNA: TGTGCCAGCAGTTACTCTTTGAGGGAAGCACTTGCTTTCTTT
CDR3 protein: CASSYSLREALAFF